This T cell receptor beta chain was recorded in a study of blood T cell repertoires in COVID-19. For the study at large: There were acute and convalescent COVID-19 samples, and they came from the United States, Italy and Spain.

Original processing notes: Reference gene primers were amplified, and this amplification served to estimate nucleated cell counts. Only in-frame clones appear in the TCRdb table, and some are missing; sequencing was by immunoSEQ multiplex PCR. The DNA gave D and trimming, while V, J and clone size come from that table. The sample has 130,000 or so clones; more than 80% are singletons. Germline lookup yields CDR1 SGHNT and CDR2 YYREEE (reference sequence). The CDR3 extends over 13 amino acids. Trimming took off 3 bases at V and 6 bases at J, with 11 bases between the two ends. V usage is TRBV5-4 and J usage is TRBJ2-3; no definite D call. What was sequenced was peripheral blood. The source of this sequence is a human donor in a cohort sampled during active COVID-19. The CDR3 reads CASSSTPRDTQYF. The CDR3 DNA reads as TGTGCCAGCAGCTCGACTCCTCGGGATACGCAGTATTTT.